These T cell receptor beta chains were read from a single sample in a study of blood T cell repertoires in COVID-19. TCRdb's table, derived via immunoSEQ multiplex PCR, lists solely in-frame clones and lacks some. The sample lists 90,000 to 140,000 clones, around 84% seen once, with 15% in the top ten. Sequencing was done on a sample of peripheral blood. Every receptor here comes from a woman older than 75 with acute or convalescent COVID-19. The CDR3 runs from the conserved cysteine through the conserved F or W. The D gene is left open where the match is weak. Size is stated for part of the rows, as once, few or many counts, or as a class when the clone is expanded.

j_gene: TRBJ2-2
v_gene: TRBV19
abundance: -
d_gene: TRBD1
CDR3aa: CASSIQGALETGELFF
CDR3nt: TGTGCCAGTAGTATTCAGGGGGCCCTTGAGACCGGGGAGCTGTTTTTT

j_gene: TRBJ1-5
v_gene: TRBV19
abundance: -
d_gene: -
CDR3aa: CASSIAGRNYQPQHF
CDR3nt: TGTGCCAGTAGTATAGCCGGCAGGAATTATCAGCCCCAGCATTTT

j_gene: TRBJ2-3
v_gene: TRBV19
abundance: once
d_gene: TRBD2
CDR3aa: CASREGLAGTDTQYF
CDR3nt: TGTGCCAGTAGGGAGGGACTAGCGGGCACAGATACGCAGTATTTT

j_gene: TRBJ2-6
v_gene: TRBV7-2
abundance: -
d_gene: TRBD1
CDR3aa: CASSFGDRGLGANVLTF
CDR3nt: TGTGCCAGCAGCTTTGGGGACAGGGGGCTTGGGGCCAACGTCCTGACTTTC

j_gene: TRBJ1-5
v_gene: TRBV4-3
abundance: -
d_gene: TRBD1
CDR3aa: CASSQGAGQGNQPQHF
CDR3nt: TGCGCCAGCAGCCAAGGGGCCGGACAGGGGAATCAGCCCCAGCATTTT

j_gene: TRBJ2-7
v_gene: TRBV2
abundance: -
d_gene: -
CDR3aa: CASRSDSYEQYF
CDR3nt: TGTGCCAGCAGATCTGACAGCTACGAGCAGTACTTC

j_gene: TRBJ2-7
v_gene: TRBV19
abundance: few
d_gene: TRBD2
CDR3aa: CASSAGLALYEQYF
CDR3nt: TGTGCCAGTAGTGCGGGACTAGCTCTCTACGAGCAGTACTTC

j_gene: TRBJ1-6
v_gene: TRBV3-1/TRBV3-2
abundance: -
d_gene: TRBD1
CDR3aa: CASSSRDSNSPLHF
CDR3nt: TGTGCCAGCAGTTCAAGGGACAGCAACTCACCCCTCCACTTT

j_gene: TRBJ1-1
v_gene: TRBV12-3/TRBV12-4
abundance: -
d_gene: TRBD1
CDR3aa: CASSLLGGTTFF
CDR3nt: TGTGCCAGCAGTTTACTAGGGGGCACTACTTTCTTT

j_gene: TRBJ1-1
v_gene: TRBV29-1
abundance: few
d_gene: -
CDR3aa: CSVERGSVNTEAFF
CDR3nt: TGCAGCGTTGAGAGAGGCAGCGTGAACACTGAAGCTTTCTTT

j_gene: TRBJ2-3
v_gene: TRBV5-1
abundance: -
d_gene: TRBD2
CDR3aa: CASSPAYGGRRTDTQYF
CDR3nt: TGCGCCAGCAGCCCGGCCTATGGCGGGAGAAGAACAGATACGCAGTATTTT

j_gene: TRBJ2-1
v_gene: TRBV27
abundance: -
d_gene: TRBD1
CDR3aa: CASSPRQGARNEQFF
CDR3nt: TGTGCCAGCAGTCCCCGCCAGGGGGCGCGCAATGAGCAGTTCTTC

j_gene: TRBJ2-7
v_gene: TRBV2
abundance: -
d_gene: -
CDR3aa: CASSVQAALLWQYF
CDR3nt: TGTGCCAGCAGTGTACAAGCGGCTCTCCTCTGGCAGTACTTC

j_gene: TRBJ2-6
v_gene: TRBV10-3
abundance: -
d_gene: -
CDR3aa: CAISVPLSSSGANVLTF
CDR3nt: TGTGCCATCAGTGTACCACTTTCAAGTTCCGGGGCCAACGTCCTGACTTTC

j_gene: TRBJ2-2
v_gene: TRBV21-1
abundance: -
d_gene: -
CDR3aa: CASETRGEGTGELFF
CDR3nt: TGTGCCAGCGAGACCCGGGGGGAGGGCACCGGGGAGCTGTTTTTT